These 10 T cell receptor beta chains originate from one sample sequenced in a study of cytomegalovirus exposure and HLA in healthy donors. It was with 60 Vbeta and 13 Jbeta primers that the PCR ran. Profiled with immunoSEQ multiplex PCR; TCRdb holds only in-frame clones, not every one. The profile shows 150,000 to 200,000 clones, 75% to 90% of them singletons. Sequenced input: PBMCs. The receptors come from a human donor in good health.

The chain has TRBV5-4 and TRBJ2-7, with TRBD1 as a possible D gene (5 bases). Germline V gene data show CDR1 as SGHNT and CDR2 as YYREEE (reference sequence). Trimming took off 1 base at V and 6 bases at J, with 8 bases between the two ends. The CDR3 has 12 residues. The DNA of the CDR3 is TGTGCCAGCAGCTTGTCTCAGGGCGAGCAGTACTTC. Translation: CASSLSQGEQYF.

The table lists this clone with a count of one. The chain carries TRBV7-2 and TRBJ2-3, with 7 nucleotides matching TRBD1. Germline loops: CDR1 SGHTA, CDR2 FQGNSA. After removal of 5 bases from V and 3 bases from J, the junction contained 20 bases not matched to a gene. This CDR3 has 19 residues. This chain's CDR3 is CASSNGWDRRSTRTDTQYF. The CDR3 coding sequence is TGTGCCAGCAGCAACGGGTGGGACAGAAGGTCTACGAGGACAGATACGCAGTATTTT.

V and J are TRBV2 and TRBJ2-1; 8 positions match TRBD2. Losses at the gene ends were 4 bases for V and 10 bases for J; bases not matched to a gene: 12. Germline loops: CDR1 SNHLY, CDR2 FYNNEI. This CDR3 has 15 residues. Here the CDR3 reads CASSVLGGGRGEQFF. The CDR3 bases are TGTGCCAGCAGTGTTTTGGGCGGGGGGCGTGGAGAGCAGTTCTTC.

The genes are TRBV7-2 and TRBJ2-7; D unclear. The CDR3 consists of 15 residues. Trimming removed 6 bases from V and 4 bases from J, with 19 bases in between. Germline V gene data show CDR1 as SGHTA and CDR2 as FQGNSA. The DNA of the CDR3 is TGTGCCAGCAGAAAAAGCGTTGGGTTCGTTTACGAGCAGTACTTC. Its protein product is CASRKSVGFVYEQYF.

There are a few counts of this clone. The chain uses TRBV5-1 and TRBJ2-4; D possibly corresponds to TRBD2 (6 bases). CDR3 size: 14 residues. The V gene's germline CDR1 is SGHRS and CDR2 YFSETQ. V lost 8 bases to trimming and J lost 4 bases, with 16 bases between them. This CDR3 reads CARIETGRKNIQYF. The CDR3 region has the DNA TGCGCCAGGATAGAAACCGGGAGAAAAAACATTCAGTACTTC.

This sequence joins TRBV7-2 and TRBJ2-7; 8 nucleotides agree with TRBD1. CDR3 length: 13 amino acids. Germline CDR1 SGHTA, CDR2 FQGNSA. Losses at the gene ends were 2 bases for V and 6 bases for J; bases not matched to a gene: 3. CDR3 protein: CASSLKQGGEQYF. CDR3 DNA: TGTGCCAGCAGCTTAAAACAGGGGGGCGAGCAGTACTTC.

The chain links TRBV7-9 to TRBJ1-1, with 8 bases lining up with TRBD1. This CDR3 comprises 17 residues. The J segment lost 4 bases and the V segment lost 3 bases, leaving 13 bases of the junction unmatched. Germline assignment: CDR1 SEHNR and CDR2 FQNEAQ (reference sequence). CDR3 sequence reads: CASSFPRTGSRGTEAFF. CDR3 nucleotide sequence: TGTGCCAGCAGCTTCCCCCGGACAGGGAGCAGGGGCACTGAAGCTTTCTTT.

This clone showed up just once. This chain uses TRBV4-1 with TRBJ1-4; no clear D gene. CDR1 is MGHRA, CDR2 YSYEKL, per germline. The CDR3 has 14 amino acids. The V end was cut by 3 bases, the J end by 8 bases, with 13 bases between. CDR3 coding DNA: TGCGCCAGCAGCCAGGCCCATCGTAACGAAAAACTGTTTTTT. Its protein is CASSQAHRNEKLFF.

The CDR3 here is CASSQDRPGSYNEQFF. As DNA, the CDR3 is TGCGCCAGCAGCCAAGATCGGCCAGGGTCCTACAATGAGCAGTTCTTC. The chain combines TRBV4-3 with TRBJ2-1, with a tentative D call TRBD1 (5 bases). The ends were cut back, 0 bases at V and 1 base at J, with 10 bases in the middle. This CDR3 contains 16 residues. Germline V gene sequence: CDR1 LGHNA, CDR2 YSLEER.

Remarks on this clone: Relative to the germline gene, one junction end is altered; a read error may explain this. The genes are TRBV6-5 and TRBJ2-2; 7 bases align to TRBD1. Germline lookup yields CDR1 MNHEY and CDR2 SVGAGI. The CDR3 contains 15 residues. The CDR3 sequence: CASRFRGINTGELLF. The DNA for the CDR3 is TGTGCCAGCAGATTCAGGGGGATTAACACCGGGGAGCTGCTTTTT.